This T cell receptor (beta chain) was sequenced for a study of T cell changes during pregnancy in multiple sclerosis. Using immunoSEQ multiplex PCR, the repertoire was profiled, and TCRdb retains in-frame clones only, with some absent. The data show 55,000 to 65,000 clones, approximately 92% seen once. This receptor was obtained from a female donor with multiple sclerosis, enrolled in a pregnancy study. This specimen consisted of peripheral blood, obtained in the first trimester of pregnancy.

The CDR3 loop is CASSLYGTGYSGGGSPLHF. CDR3 DNA sequence: TGTGCCAGCAGCTTATACGGGACAGGGTATTCGGGCGGGGGTTCACCCCTCCACTTT. This chain uses TRBV7-2 with TRBJ1-6; 9 positions agree with TRBD1. CDR1 and CDR2 from the germline V gene are SGHTA and FQGNSA. Trimming took 2 bases from V and 9 from J; bases not matched to a gene: 17. There are 19 residues in the CDR3.